This T cell receptor (beta chain) was found in a study of Ad26.COV2.S vaccination and SARS-CoV-2 variants. Trimming cost V 11 bases and J 3 bases; bases outside gene matches: 15. The CDR3 runs 16 residues. CDR1 LNHNV and CDR2 YYDKDF come from the germline V gene (reference sequence). Treatment reported: about 20 received Ad26.COV2.S at low or high dose, single or two shots; about 5 received placebo; per-sample allocation not given. The study sampled participants on day 63 after the first vaccine or placebo injection. In Boston, the donor was an adult between 18-55 years of age. TCRdb keeps only in-frame clones here, not all; method: immunoSEQ multiplex PCR. The sample includes about 250,000 clones, 70% to 90% seen only once; the top ten take roughly 3%. This clone was observed once.

Here the sequenced sample was peripheral blood, taken in a trial of Ad26.COV2.S vaccine versus placebo. This TCR was sampled from a person aged 18-65 years who received the Ad26.COV2.S COVID-19 vaccine or a placebo. The chain couples TRBV15 to TRBJ2-3; 9 bases map to TRBD2. The DNA of the CDR3 is TGTGCCGCCGCCCTGGCGGGGGGGCCTGGAACAGATACGCAGTATTTT. It yields the protein CAAALAGGPGTDTQYF.